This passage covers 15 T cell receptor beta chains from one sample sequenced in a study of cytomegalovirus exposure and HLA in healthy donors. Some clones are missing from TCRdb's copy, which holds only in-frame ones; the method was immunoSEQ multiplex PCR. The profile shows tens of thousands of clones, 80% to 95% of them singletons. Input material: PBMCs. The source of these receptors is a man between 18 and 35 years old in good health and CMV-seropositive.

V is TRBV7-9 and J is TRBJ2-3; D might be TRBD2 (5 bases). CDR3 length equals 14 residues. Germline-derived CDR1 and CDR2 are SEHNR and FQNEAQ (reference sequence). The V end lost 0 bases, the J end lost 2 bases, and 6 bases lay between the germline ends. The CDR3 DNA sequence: TGTGCCAGCAGCTTAGCGGGAGACACAGATACGCAGTATTTT. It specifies CASSLAGDTDTQYF.

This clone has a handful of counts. CDR3 in DNA: TGCGCCAGCAGCTTGTCCGGTTATAGCAATCAGCCCCAGCATTTT. Protein sequence: CASSLSGYSNQPQHF. V gene TRBV5-1 combines with J gene TRBJ1-5; the D is unclear. Trimming cost V 1 base and J 0 bases, with 8 bases left between them. The CDR3 consists of 15 residues. From germline, CDR1 is SGHRS and CDR2 YFSETQ.

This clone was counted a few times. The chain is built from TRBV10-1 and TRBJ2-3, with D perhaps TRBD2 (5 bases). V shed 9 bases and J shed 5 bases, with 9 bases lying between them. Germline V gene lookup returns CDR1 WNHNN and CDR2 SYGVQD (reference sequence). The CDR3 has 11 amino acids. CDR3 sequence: CARRVGDTQYF. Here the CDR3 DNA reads TGCGCCAGGAGGGTAGGAGATACGCAGTATTTT.

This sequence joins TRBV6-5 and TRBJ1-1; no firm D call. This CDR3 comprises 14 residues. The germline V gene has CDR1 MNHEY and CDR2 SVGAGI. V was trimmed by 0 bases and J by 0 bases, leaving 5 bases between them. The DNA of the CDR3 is TGTGCCAGCAGTTACTCGAGGTTGAACACTGAAGCTTTCTTT. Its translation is CASSYSRLNTEAFF.

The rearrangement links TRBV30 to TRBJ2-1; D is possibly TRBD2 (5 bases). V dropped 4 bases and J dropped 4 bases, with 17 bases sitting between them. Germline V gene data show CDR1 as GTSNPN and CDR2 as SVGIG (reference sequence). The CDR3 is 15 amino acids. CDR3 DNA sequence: TGTGCCTGGAAGAGGGTCGACTTGAGATACAATGAGCAGTTCTTC. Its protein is CAWKRVDLRYNEQFF.

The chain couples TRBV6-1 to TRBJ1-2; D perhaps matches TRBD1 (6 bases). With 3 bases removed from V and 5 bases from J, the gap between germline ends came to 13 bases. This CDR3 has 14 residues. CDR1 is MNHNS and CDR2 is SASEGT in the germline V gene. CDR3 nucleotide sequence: TGTGCCAGCAGTGACCGGGGGGCGGGTTATGGCTACACCTTC. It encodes CASSDRGAGYGYTF.

The CDR3 is CASRGGQGAIYGYTF. For the CDR3, the DNA is TGTGCCAGTAGAGGGGGACAGGGGGCGATCTATGGCTACACCTTC. The chain joins TRBV19 to TRBJ1-2; TRBD1 matches 12 bases. V gave up 6 bases and J gave up 4 bases; unmatched junction bases: 6. In germline, CDR1 is LNHDA, CDR2 SQIVND (reference sequence). The length of the CDR3 is 15 residues.

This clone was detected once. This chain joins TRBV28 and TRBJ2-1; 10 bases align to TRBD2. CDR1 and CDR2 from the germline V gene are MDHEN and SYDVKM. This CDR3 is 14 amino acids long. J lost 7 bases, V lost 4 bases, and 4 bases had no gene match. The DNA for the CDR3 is TGTGCCAGCAGTTCCCCTAGCGGGAGAAATGAGCAGTTCTTC. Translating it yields CASSSPSGRNEQFF.

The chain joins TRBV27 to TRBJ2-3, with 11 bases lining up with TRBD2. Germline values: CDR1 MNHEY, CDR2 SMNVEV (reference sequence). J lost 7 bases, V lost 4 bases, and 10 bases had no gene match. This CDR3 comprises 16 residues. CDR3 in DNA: TGTGCCAGCAGTTCAGGACTAGCGGGCCTGGGGAATACGCAGTATTTT. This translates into CASSSGLAGLGNTQYF.

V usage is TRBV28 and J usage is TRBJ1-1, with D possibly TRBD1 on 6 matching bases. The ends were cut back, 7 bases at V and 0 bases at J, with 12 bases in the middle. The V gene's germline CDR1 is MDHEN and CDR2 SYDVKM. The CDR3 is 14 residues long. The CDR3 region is CASTPGHMNTEAFF. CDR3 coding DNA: TGTGCCAGCACTCCGGGACATATGAACACTGAAGCTTTCTTT. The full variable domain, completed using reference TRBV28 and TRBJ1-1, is DVKVTQSSRYLVKRTGEKVFLECVQDMDHENMFWYRQDPGLGLRLIYFSYDVKMKEKGDIPEGYSVSREKKERFSLILESASTNQTSMYLCASTPGHMNTEAFFGQGTRLTVV.

The CDR3 coding sequence is TGTGCCATCAGTGAGGCTACAGGGGGGATTCAGCCCCAGCATTTT. This translates into CAISEATGGIQPQHF. V gene TRBV10-3 combines with J gene TRBJ1-5; 8 nucleotides line up with TRBD1. The J segment lost 6 bases and the V segment lost 2 bases, leaving 6 bases of the junction unmatched. Per germline, CDR1 ENHRY and CDR2 SYGVKD. CDR3 size: 15 residues.

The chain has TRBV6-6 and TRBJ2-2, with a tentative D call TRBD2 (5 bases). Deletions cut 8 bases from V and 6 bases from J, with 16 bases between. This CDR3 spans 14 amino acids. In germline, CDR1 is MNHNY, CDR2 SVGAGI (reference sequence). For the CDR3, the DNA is TGTGCCAGCGGGAGAAGGGTGGAGGCCGGGGAGCTGTTTTTT. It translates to CASGRRVEAGELFF.

The CDR3 here is CASSPEAEGYTGELFF. Here the CDR3 DNA reads TGTGCCAGCAGCCCGGAAGCGGAGGGATACACCGGGGAGCTGTTTTTT. This chain connects TRBV7-6 to TRBJ2-2; TRBD2 might be the D (6 bases). The germline CDR1 and CDR2 sequences are SGHVS and FNYEAQ. This CDR3 region has 16 residues. Deletions cut 5 bases from V and 3 bases from J, with 16 bases between.

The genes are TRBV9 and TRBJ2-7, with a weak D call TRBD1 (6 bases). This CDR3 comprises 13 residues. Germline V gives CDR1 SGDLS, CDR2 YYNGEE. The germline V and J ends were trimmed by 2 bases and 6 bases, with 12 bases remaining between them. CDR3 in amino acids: CASSVGQFSEQYF. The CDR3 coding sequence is TGTGCCAGCAGCGTGGGACAATTCTCCGAGCAGTACTTC.

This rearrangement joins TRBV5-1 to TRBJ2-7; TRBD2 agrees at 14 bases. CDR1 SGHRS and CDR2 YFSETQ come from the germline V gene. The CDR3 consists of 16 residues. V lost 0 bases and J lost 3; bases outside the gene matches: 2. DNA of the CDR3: TGCGCCAGCAGCTTGGGCGGACTAGCGGGAGGCTACGAGCAGTACTTC. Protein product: CASSLGGLAGGYEQYF.